Following are 12 T cell receptor beta chains from one sample sequenced in a study of blood T cell repertoires in COVID-19 (dated by TCRdb to about 2020). Libraries came from the immunoSEQ multiplex PCR assay. In TCRdb, the immuneACCESS table is reduced to in-frame sequences with V and J assigned. These tables do not hold every clone; where another copy was compared, an unresolved V gene accounts for under half, and the others remain unexplained. This sample gives fewer than 400,000 clones in total; around nine tenths of them show up just once. The ten largest clones add up to roughly a tenth of the sample. The sample taken for sequencing was PBMCs or T cells enriched from blood (not recorded which). The origin of the receptors is a woman in her forties or fifties who had recovered from COVID-19.

The CDR3 DNA sequence: TGTGCCAGCAGCCAAGCCCGCTACGAGCAGTACTTC. It is translated as CASSQARYEQYF. The chain carries TRBV4-2 and TRBJ2-7; no reliable D call. Germline values: CDR1 LGHNA, CDR2 YNFKEQ. This CDR3 region has 12 residues. The germline V and J ends were trimmed by 1 base and 3 bases, with 4 bases remaining between them.

The chain joins TRBV2 to TRBJ1-2; TRBD1 matches at 9 bases. CDR3 length: 14 amino acids. The V gene's germline CDR1 is SNHLY and CDR2 FYNNEI. V dropped 6 bases and J dropped 8; count of bases not matched to a gene: 10. The DNA of the CDR3 is TGTGCCAGCAGCGTACCGGGACAGGGAGGAGGCTACACCTTC. Amino acids: CASSVPGQGGGYTF.

The chain employs TRBV7-8 and TRBJ1-1; 7 bases align to TRBD1. V lost 5 bases and J lost 4; bases outside the gene matches: 7. Germline V gene data show CDR1 as SGHVS and CDR2 as FQNEAQ. The CDR3 runs 14 residues. CDR3 region: CASSSSAGGTEAFF. CDR3 bases: TGTGCCAGCAGCAGCTCAGCAGGGGGCACTGAAGCTTTCTTT.

V and J are TRBV6-1 and TRBJ1-4; D is perhaps TRBD1 (5 bases). This CDR3 has 19 residues. Germline loops: CDR1 MNHNS, CDR2 SASEGT. The V and J ends lost 0 bases and 8 bases respectively, with 25 bases between them. The CDR3 region is CASSEALRVSGMAREKLFF. CDR3 DNA: TGTGCCAGCAGTGAAGCACTCCGGGTCTCAGGGATGGCTAGAGAAAAACTGTTTTTT.

The genes are TRBV4-1 and TRBJ1-5; D perhaps matches TRBD1 (5 bases). V lost 4 bases and J 2 bases, leaving 12 bases between the germline ends. The CDR3 loop spans 15 amino acids. The germline V gene has CDR1 MGHRA and CDR2 YSYEKL. The CDR3 spells CASSPWGEGNQPQHF. As DNA, the CDR3 is TGCGCCAGCAGCCCATGGGGGGAAGGCAATCAGCCCCAGCATTTT.

This sequence joins TRBV19 and TRBJ1-6, with D possibly matching TRBD1 (6 bases). The CDR3 length is 16 residues. Looked up from germline, CDR1 is LNHDA and CDR2 is SQIVND (reference sequence). The germline V and J ends were trimmed by 3 bases and 8 bases, with 17 bases remaining between them. CDR3 coding DNA: TGTGCCAGTAGTATGTTCGGCAGGGGAGAGGATTCACCCCTCCACTTT. Its protein product is CASSMFGRGEDSPLHF.

This clone was counted once. This chain uses TRBV2 with TRBJ2-7; 8 bases are shared with TRBD1. CDR1 SNHLY and CDR2 FYNNEI come from the germline V gene. The CDR3 sequence is 14 residues long. V was pared by 5 bases and J by 2 bases, with 5 bases of the junction left unmatched. CDR3 loop: CASSQDRGAYEQYF. CDR3 DNA sequence: TGTGCCAGCAGTCAAGACAGGGGTGCCTACGAGCAGTACTTC.

This rearrangement joins TRBV7-3 to TRBJ2-2; D perhaps matches TRBD1 (5 bases). Germline-derived CDR1 and CDR2 are SGHTA and FQGTGA. The CDR3 is made up of 13 amino acids. V was clipped by 1 base and J by 7 bases, with 7 bases between them. The CDR3 region is CASSLSQGGELFF. The CDR3 bases are TGTGCCAGCAGCTTAAGTCAGGGCGGGGAGCTGTTTTTT. Looking up the rest from reference TRBV7-3 and TRBJ2-2 gives the full variable domain: GAGVSQTPSNKVTEKGKYVELRCDPISGHTALYWYRQSLGQGPEFLIYFQGTGAADDSGLPNDRFFAVRPEGSVSTLKIQRTERGDSAVYLCASSLSQGGELFFGEGSRLTVL.

The chain recombines TRBV7-6 with TRBJ1-1; TRBD1 is a possible D gene (5 bases). With 5 bases removed from V and 3 bases from J, the gap between germline ends came to 10 bases. Germline CDR1 is SGHVS and CDR2 is FNYEAQ. The CDR3 is 13 residues long. In DNA, the CDR3 is TGTGCCAGCAGCGTAACAGGCTACACTGAAGCTTTCTTT. It yields the protein CASSVTGYTEAFF. Together with reference TRBV7-6 and TRBJ1-1, the CDR3 gives the full variable domain: GAGVSQSPRYKVTKRGQDVALRCDPISGHVSLYWYRQALGQGPEFLTYFNYEAQQDKSGLPNDRFSAERPEGSISTLTIQRTEQRDSAMYRCASSVTGYTEAFFGQGTRLTVV.

The gene calls are TRBV6-2 or TRBV6-3 and TRBJ2-7, with 9 bases lining up with TRBD1. The J segment lost 2 bases and the V segment lost 5 bases, leaving 7 bases of the junction unmatched. Germline loops: CDR1 MNHEY, CDR2 SVGEGT. CDR3 size: 15 residues. DNA for the CDR3: TGTGCCAGCAGTAACCACAGGGGGCAAGCCTACGAGCAGTACTTC. Encoded protein: CASSNHRGQAYEQYF.

V and J are TRBV7-9 and TRBJ1-1; possibly TRBD1 for D (6 bases). V was shortened by 5 bases and J by 5 bases, with 18 bases between the two germline ends. Germline V gives CDR1 SEHNR, CDR2 FQNEAQ (reference sequence). The CDR3 sequence is 15 residues long. The CDR3 loop reads CASSRSPGEGTEAFF. The CDR3 DNA is TGTGCCAGCAGCCGCTCCCCAGGGGAAGGGACTGAAGCTTTCTTT.

This clone was counted once. V and J are TRBV5-4 and TRBJ1-2, with 12 bases fitting TRBD1. This CDR3 has 15 amino acids. Germline loops: CDR1 SGHNT, CDR2 YYREEE (reference sequence). V shed 6 bases, J shed 2 bases, and the junction held 5 bases outside the gene matches. The CDR3 sequence: CASKGQGALNYGYTF. Here the CDR3 DNA reads TGTGCCAGCAAGGGACAGGGGGCCTTAAACTATGGCTACACCTTC.